This is a list of T cell receptor beta chains from one sample in a study of blood T cell repertoires in COVID-19. TCRdb's copy holds only in-frame clones and misses some; the assay was immunoSEQ multiplex PCR. The sample includes around 180,000 clones, under 85% of them seen just once. The source material was peripheral blood. The receptors here all came from a man aged 60 to 75 with active or convalescent COVID-19. Both conserved end residues are part of each CDR3. The order of the fields is V gene, J gene, clone size, D gene, CDR3 DNA, CDR3 protein. D genes are given only for firm matches. The size of a clone is reported for some rows only, either as once, few or many, or as a class for expanded clones.

v_gene: TRBV10-3
j_gene: TRBJ2-3
abundance: .
d_gene: .
CDR3nt: TGTGCCATCAAGGAGCGGAACACAGATACGCAGTATTTT
CDR3aa: CAIKERNTDTQYF

v_gene: TRBV5-1
j_gene: TRBJ2-5
abundance: .
d_gene: TRBD2
CDR3nt: TGCGCCAGCAGCGGGGGACTAGCGGAATCCCAAGAGACCCAGTACTTC
CDR3aa: CASSGGLAESQETQYF

v_gene: TRBV6-5
j_gene: TRBJ2-1
abundance: .
d_gene: TRBD1
CDR3nt: TGTGCCAGCACCTCAGACAGGGCTTCCTACAATGAGCAGTTCTTC
CDR3aa: CASTSDRASYNEQFF

v_gene: TRBV18
j_gene: TRBJ2-1
abundance: .
d_gene: TRBD2
CDR3nt: TGTGCCAGCTCACCCCAGGGACTAGCGGGACCCTACAATGAGCAGTTCTTC
CDR3aa: CASSPQGLAGPYNEQFF

v_gene: TRBV7-2
j_gene: TRBJ2-7
abundance: .
d_gene: TRBD2
CDR3nt: TGTGCCAGCAGCTTAGCTAGCGGGACTGTCGAGAGGGGCTACGAGCAGTACTTC
CDR3aa: CASSLASGTVERGYEQYF

v_gene: TRBV19
j_gene: TRBJ2-1
abundance: .
d_gene: TRBD1
CDR3nt: TGTGCCAGTAGTCTCCGGGACAGGGGTTACAATGAGCAGTTCTTC
CDR3aa: CASSLRDRGYNEQFF

v_gene: TRBV28
j_gene: TRBJ1-6
abundance: .
d_gene: TRBD1
CDR3nt: TGTGCCAGCAGTTTATTAGACAGGGGGGCTTATAGGTCACCCCTCCACTTT
CDR3aa: CASSLLDRGAYRSPLHF

v_gene: TRBV11-2
j_gene: TRBJ2-7
abundance: .
d_gene: .
CDR3nt: TGTGCCAGCAGCTTAGAGGGAAGAAGTACAGGTACGTTCGACGAGCAGTACTTC
CDR3aa: CASSLEGRSTGTFDEQYF

v_gene: TRBV6-5
j_gene: TRBJ2-3
abundance: .
d_gene: .
CDR3nt: TGTGCCAGCAGACCTAGCGCGCCCACGGCTACGCAGTATTTT
CDR3aa: CASRPSAPTATQYF

v_gene: TRBV15
j_gene: TRBJ2-1
abundance: few
d_gene: .
CDR3nt: TGTGCCACCAGCGGCCTCAATCCCGACAATGAGCAGTTCTTC
CDR3aa: CATSGLNPDNEQFF

v_gene: TRBV19
j_gene: TRBJ1-5
abundance: .
d_gene: .
CDR3nt: TGTGCCAGTAGGGCCTCCAATCAGCCCCAGCATTTT
CDR3aa: CASRASNQPQHF

v_gene: TRBV4-2
j_gene: TRBJ1-1
abundance: .
d_gene: .
CDR3nt: TGTGCCAGCAGCCAAGATGAGTACACTGAAGCTTTCTTT
CDR3aa: CASSQDEYTEAFF

v_gene: TRBV18
j_gene: TRBJ2-7
abundance: .
d_gene: TRBD2
CDR3nt: TGTGCCAGCTCACCTCAAGGGGGACTAGCGACCTACGAGCAGTACTTC
CDR3aa: CASSPQGGLATYEQYF

v_gene: TRBV11-2
j_gene: TRBJ1-2
abundance: .
d_gene: .
CDR3nt: TGTGCCAGCAGCGGGGAAGGGGATGGCTACACCTTC
CDR3aa: CASSGEGDGYTF

v_gene: TRBV24-1
j_gene: TRBJ2-6
abundance: .
d_gene: .
CDR3nt: TGTGCCACCAGTCTTTCAGGTCTAGGGGCCAACGTCCTGACTTTC
CDR3aa: CATSLSGLGANVLTF

v_gene: TRBV6-5
j_gene: TRBJ1-2
abundance: .
d_gene: .
CDR3nt: TGTGCCAGCAAAGAAACGACAAGAAACTATGGCTACACCTTC
CDR3aa: CASKETTRNYGYTF

v_gene: TRBV7-2
j_gene: TRBJ1-6
abundance: .
d_gene: .
CDR3nt: TGTGCCAGCAGCTCCAGGGTTACTCTTTCACCCCTCCACTTT
CDR3aa: CASSSRVTLSPLHF

v_gene: TRBV3-1/TRBV3-2
j_gene: TRBJ2-2
abundance: .
d_gene: .
CDR3nt: TGTGCCAGCAGCCAGGGGACACGGGCAAACACCGGGGAGCTGTTTTTT
CDR3aa: CASSQGTRANTGELFF

v_gene: TRBV27
j_gene: TRBJ2-3
abundance: .
d_gene: .
CDR3nt: TGTGCCAGCAGTTTATCCCTGGTAGCTAGCACAGATACGCAGTATTTT
CDR3aa: CASSLSLVASTDTQYF

v_gene: TRBV6-2/TRBV6-3
j_gene: TRBJ1-5
abundance: .
d_gene: .
CDR3nt: TGTGCCAGCAGTTACGCGTCGCTAGGAAGTCAGCCCCAGCATTTT
CDR3aa: CASSYASLGSQPQHF